This T cell receptor beta chain was identified in a study of blood T cells in healthy people across ages. The use of a sample-barcoded 5' primer and a J-beta primer mix characterized a second PCR of 7 to 11 cycles. A single record per CDR3 protein comes from TCRdb applying MiXCR to the 5' RACE reads. Among hundreds of thousands of distinct CDR3 sequences listed, around 50% were seen once. General study results and limits: In the absence of known donor CMV status, changes in expanded clonotypes were possibly confounded.

Concerning this clonotype itself: The antigen remains undetermined.

CDR3 size: 15 residues. Germline CDR1 reads SGHTA; CDR2 reads FQGNSA. The V end lost 3 bases, the J end lost 2 bases, and 13 bases lay between the germline ends. The material sequenced was blood. The genes are TRBV7-2 and TRBJ2-5; no clear D gene. This sequence originates from a man older than 75 in good health. CDR3 in amino acids: CASSFGYGRQETQYF. The CDR3 DNA is TGTGCCAGCAGCTTTGGGTACGGGCGTCAAGAGACCCAGTACTTC.